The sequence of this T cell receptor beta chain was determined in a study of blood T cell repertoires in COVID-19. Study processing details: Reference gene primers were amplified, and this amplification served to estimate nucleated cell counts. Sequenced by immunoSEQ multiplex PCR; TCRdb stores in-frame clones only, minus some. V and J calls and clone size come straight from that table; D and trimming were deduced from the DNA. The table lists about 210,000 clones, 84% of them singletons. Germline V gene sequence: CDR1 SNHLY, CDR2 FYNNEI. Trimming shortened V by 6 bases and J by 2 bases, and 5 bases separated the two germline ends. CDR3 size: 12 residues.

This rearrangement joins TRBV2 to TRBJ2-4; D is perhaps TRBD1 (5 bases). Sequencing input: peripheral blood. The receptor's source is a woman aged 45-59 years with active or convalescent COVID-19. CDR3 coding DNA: TGTGCCAGCAGGGACACCAAAAACATTCAGTACTTC. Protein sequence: CASRDTKNIQYF.